This T cell receptor beta chain was profiled in a study of cytomegalovirus exposure and HLA in healthy donors. In the study overall: Genotyping showed 70% to 90% of almost 400 donors falling in the Caucasian-associated ancestry cluster. Study-level findings and limits: Earlier analysis looked at TCR beta V segments, and most were productive about 90% or about 30% of the time. What TCR beta sequences reportedly achieved was accurate prediction of HLA-A and HLA-B alleles in most subjects. Some V segments, TRBV6-2 and TRBV6-3 among them, were indistinguishable and were therefore excluded.

The PCR ran on 60 Vbeta and 13 Jbeta primers. Only in-frame clones appear in the TCRdb table, and some are missing; sequencing was by immunoSEQ multiplex PCR. Of more than 150,000 clones in the sample, about three quarters were seen once. Germline CDR1 DFQATT, CDR2 SNEGSKA (reference sequence). V shed 4 bases, J shed 12 bases, and the junction held 3 bases outside the gene matches. This CDR3 has 10 residues. Remarks on this clone: What it binds is unknown.

J is TRBJ2-1 and V is TRBV20-1, with 7 bases fitting TRBD2. The sequenced sample was PBMCs. The source of this sequence is a man in his fifties or sixties in good health and CMV-seropositive. CDR3: CSATGGPQFF. The CDR3 DNA follows: TGCAGTGCTACGGGGGGACCGCAGTTCTTC.